Shown below are 29 T cell receptor beta chains from a single sample sequenced in a study of identical twins. TCRdb itself ran the 5' RACE reads through MiXCR, one entry per CDR3 protein. This table has about 220,000 distinct CDR3 sequences, about 6.7% appearing once. The same sample was also studied in work on T cells expressing NK-cell markers.

Specimen: CD8+ T cells sorted from blood. The receptors come from a woman aged 18-30 years in good health.

The chain links TRBV20-1 to TRBJ1-2, with 9 bases aligning to TRBD1. Germline V gene sequence: CDR1 DFQATT, CDR2 SNEGSKA (reference sequence). With 0 bases clipped from V and 0 bases from J, the junction kept 8 bases outside the gene matches. This CDR3 is built from 17 residues. The CDR3 loop is CSARDGTGPNSNYGYTF. DNA for the CDR3: TGCAGTGCTAGAGATGGGACAGGGCCGAACTCTAACTATGGCTACACCTTC.

This clonotype was recorded at least ten times. This chain's CDR3 is CASREDRGLEPLHF. The CDR3 nucleotides are TGTGCCAGCAGAGAGGACAGGGGGCTTGAACCCCTCCACTTT. This chain joins TRBV12-3 or TRBV12-4 and TRBJ1-6; the match to TRBD1 covers 11 bases. This CDR3 contains 14 residues. V was pared by 6 bases and J by 12 bases, with 7 bases of the junction left unmatched.

The rearrangement uses TRBV4-2 and TRBJ2-5, with D possibly matching TRBD1 (6 bases). CDR3 length equals 16 residues. Germline values: CDR1 LGHNA, CDR2 YNFKEQ. With 0 bases removed from V and 5 bases from J, the gap between germline ends came to 16 bases. The CDR3 here is CASSQELGGLRETQYF. Here the CDR3 DNA reads TGTGCCAGCAGCCAAGAACTAGGGGGTCTGAGGGAGACCCAGTACTTC.

This clonotype showed up many times. V is TRBV12-3 or TRBV12-4 and J is TRBJ2-1; TRBD2 aligns across 14 bases. V shed 4 bases, J shed 1 base, and the junction held 6 bases outside the gene matches. CDR3 length equals 18 residues. This CDR3 is CASSSGTSGRSSYNEQFF. The CDR3 DNA is TGTGCCAGCAGTTCCGGGACTAGCGGGAGATCGTCCTACAATGAGCAGTTCTTC.

This clonotype has at least ten counts. The chain's CDR3 is CASSYPRGHTNEKLFF. The CDR3 bases are TGTGCCAGCAGCTACCCCAGGGGGCACACTAATGAAAAACTGTTTTTT. V gene TRBV7-9 combines with J gene TRBJ1-4; TRBD1 matches 8 bases. The CDR3 length is 16 residues. V gave up 4 bases and J gave up 2 bases; unmatched junction bases: 6. Germline-derived CDR1 and CDR2 are SEHNR and FQNEAQ (reference sequence).

In this sample, this clonotype turned up many times. J is TRBJ1-1 and V is TRBV5-1, with 7 positions matching TRBD1. V shed 4 bases and J 1 base; nucleotides not matched to a gene: 4. The germline V gene has CDR1 SGHRS and CDR2 YFSETQ. The length of the CDR3 is 14 residues. The CDR3 loop is CASSRWDRNTEAFF. The CDR3 region has the DNA TGCGCCAGCAGCCGGTGGGACAGGAACACTGAAGCTTTCTTT.

This clonotype was seen only a few times. V is TRBV20-1 and J is TRBJ1-1; 8 bases line up with TRBD1. The CDR3 is made up of 14 amino acids. Germline V lookup: CDR1 DFQATT, CDR2 SNEGSKA (reference sequence). The CDR3 DNA is TGCAGCGCAACTCGGGACAGGTATGACACTGAAGCTTTCTTT. Protein product: CSATRDRYDTEAFF.

This clonotype was seen more than once but under ten times. The genes are TRBV6-5 and TRBJ2-2; D call uncertain. Trimming took 2 bases from V and 6 from J, leaving 10 bases between them. Germline CDR1 and CDR2: MNHEY and SVGAGI. CDR3 length equals 14 residues. CDR3 sequence (DNA): TGTGCCAGCAGTTACGGTAGCCCCTCCGGGGAGCTGTTTTTT. Translation gives CASSYGSPSGELFF.

This clonotype occurred a few times. The chain links TRBV11-2 to TRBJ2-3; D remains ambiguous. The CDR3 sequence is 17 residues long. The V end lost 1 base, the J end lost 6 bases, and 20 bases lay between the germline ends. Germline CDR1 and CDR2: SGHAT and FQNNGV. This chain's CDR3 is CASSLVYPPRARDTQYF. DNA of the CDR3: TGTGCCAGCAGCTTAGTATACCCACCCCGGGCGAGGGATACGCAGTATTTT.

The chain employs TRBV5-6 and TRBJ1-3, with 10 nucleotides matching TRBD1. CDR1 and CDR2 from the germline V gene are SGHDT and YYEEEE. The CDR3 has 15 amino acids. Trimming at V came to 3 bases and at J to 2 bases, leaving 2 bases not matched to a gene. CDR3 sequence reads: CASSWGTGAGNTIYF. The CDR3 coding sequence is TGTGCCAGCAGCTGGGGGACAGGGGCTGGAAACACCATATATTTT.

This clonotype appeared a few times. Written as DNA, the CDR3 is TGCGCCAGCAGCTTGGAGTTGGCCGCCTATGGCTACACCTTC. It codes for CASSLELAAYGYTF. The gene calls are TRBV5-1 and TRBJ1-2, with no clear D. This CDR3 contains 14 residues. V lost 0 bases and J lost 4, with 10 bases in between. In germline, CDR1 is SGHRS, CDR2 YFSETQ.

There are a few counts of this clonotype. The chain carries TRBV30 and TRBJ2-2; D is possibly TRBD1 or TRBD2 (6 bases each). V shed 0 bases and J shed 10 bases, with 21 bases lying between them. CDR1 is GTSNPN and CDR2 is SVGIG in the germline V gene (reference sequence). CDR3 length equals 16 residues. The CDR3 DNA follows: TGTGCCTGGAGTGTAGGATTCATGAGGGGGGAGGTGGAGCTGTTTTTT. Translation: CAWSVGFMRGEVELFF.

This clonotype was counted only a few times. CDR3 nucleotides: TGTGCCAGCAGCGTAGGCAGCGGGAGTAGGATTTACAATGAGCAGTTCTTC. Its protein is CASSVGSGSRIYNEQFF. V is TRBV9 and J is TRBJ2-1, with 8 bases identical to TRBD2. The V segment lost 0 bases and the J segment 4 bases; nucleotides outside the gene matches: 9. From germline, CDR1 is SGDLS and CDR2 YYNGEE. The CDR3 has 17 residues.

This clonotype was counted many times. The V call is TRBV7-2, the J call TRBJ2-5; D possibly corresponds to TRBD2 (7 bases). This CDR3 region has 15 residues. Between the trimmed V and J ends, which lost 1 base and 1 base, there was a span of 10 bases. Germline CDR1 and CDR2: SGHTA and FQGNSA. As DNA, the CDR3 is TGTGCCAGCAGCTTAGGAGGGGGGGCCCAAGAGACCCAGTACTTC. Encoded protein: CASSLGGGAQETQYF.

V and J are TRBV3-1 and TRBJ2-3; 9 bases line up with TRBD2. The CDR3 is made up of 19 amino acids. The ends lost 11 bases at V and 2 bases at J; junction bases unmatched: 23. Per the germline V gene, CDR1 is LGHDT and CDR2 is YNNKEL (reference sequence). The CDR3 nucleotides are TGTGCCTTCTCCATCCATGGCCTTAGCGGGGGACCCGACACAGATACGCAGTATTTT. Amino acid sequence: CAFSIHGLSGGPDTDTQYF.

This clonotype was observed many times. This chain uses TRBV28 with TRBJ2-3; TRBD2 agrees at 10 bases. This CDR3 spans 15 amino acids. The V and J ends lost 6 bases and 2 bases, in that order; junction bases with no gene match: 5. The germline V gene has CDR1 MDHEN and CDR2 SYDVKM. DNA for the CDR3: TGTGCCAGCAGAGAGAGCGGGGGGGTCACAGATACGCAGTATTTT. This gives the protein CASRESGGVTDTQYF.

Here the CDR3 reads CASSLGSSVYF. CDR3 nucleotides: TGCGCCAGCAGCCTTGGTAGCAGTGTGTACTTC. The gene calls are TRBV4-1 and TRBJ2-7; D uncertain. The germline gives CDR1 MGHRA, CDR2 YSYEKL. The CDR3 is 11 residues long. V was trimmed by 4 bases and J by 12 bases, leaving 13 bases between them.

This clonotype has ten or more counts. J is TRBJ2-7 and V is TRBV12-3 or TRBV12-4; D is unclear. There are 15 residues in the CDR3. The V end was cut by 5 bases, the J end by 5 bases, with 19 bases between. The CDR3 sequence is CASSPWTLVADEQYF. In DNA form, the CDR3 reads TGTGCCAGCAGTCCCTGGACCTTGGTGGCCGACGAGCAGTACTTC.

This clonotype was recorded a few times. CDR3 coding DNA: TGTGCCAGCAGCTCAGGGGTTATCTACGAGCAGTACTTC. Amino acid sequence: CASSSGVIYEQYF. J is TRBJ2-7 and V is TRBV7-2; tentative D call: TRBD1 (6 bases). Trimming took 4 bases from V and 3 from J, leaving 10 bases between them. The V gene's germline CDR1 is SGHTA and CDR2 FQGNSA. The CDR3 sequence is 13 residues long.

The V and J genes are TRBV13 and TRBJ1-1, with 10 nucleotides matching TRBD1. V was clipped by 5 bases and J by 5 bases; unmatched bases: 8. Per germline, CDR1 PRHDT and CDR2 FYEKMQ (reference sequence). The CDR3 runs to 15 residues. The CDR3 DNA reads TGTGCCAGCAGCCCGTCGGGACAGGGGCGGACTGAAGCTTTCTTT. Amino acid sequence: CASSPSGQGRTEAFF.

J is TRBJ2-5 and V is TRBV7-9, with 14 bases aligning to TRBD2. Trimming took 5 bases from V and 4 from J; bases not matched to a gene: 9. The CDR3 is 17 amino acids. The germline CDR1 and CDR2 sequences are SEHNR and FQNEAQ (reference sequence). The CDR3, as DNA: TGTGCCAGCAGCCCCGGGACTAGCGGGAGAGGGAGAGAGACCCAGTACTTC. Its protein product is CASSPGTSGRGRETQYF. Variable domain in full (rest from reference TRBV7-9 and TRBJ2-5): DTGVSQNPRHKITKRGQNVTFRCDPISEHNRLYWYRQTLGQGPEFLTYFQNEAQLEKSRLLSDRFSAERPKGSFSTLEIQRTEQGDSAMYLCASSPGTSGRGRETQYFGPGTRLLVL.

This clonotype turned up a few times. The chain recombines TRBV2 with TRBJ2-1, with D tentatively TRBD1 (6 bases). The germline V gene has CDR1 SNHLY and CDR2 FYNNEI. V lost 2 bases to trimming and J lost 5 bases, with 13 bases between them. The CDR3 is 15 amino acids. CDR3 nucleotide sequence: TGTGCCAGCAGTGAAATTATGGGGGCACACAATGAGCAGTTCTTC. Protein: CASSEIMGAHNEQFF.

This clonotype was seen a few times. This chain connects TRBV2 to TRBJ2-5; D is unresolved. The V and J ends lost 9 bases and 2 bases respectively, with 13 bases between them. CDR1 and CDR2 (germline): SNHLY, FYNNEI. The CDR3 consists of 13 residues. CDR3 residues: CARRDSIQETQYF. CDR3 coding DNA: TGTGCCAGAAGAGACTCGATACAAGAGACCCAGTACTTC.

The J gene is TRBJ2-7, the V gene TRBV7-9; TRBD2 matches 12 bases. This CDR3 region has 15 residues. The ends lost 3 bases at V and 7 bases at J; junction bases unmatched: 7. The germline V gene encodes CDR1 SEHNR and CDR2 FQNEAQ (reference sequence). CDR3 loop: CASSFGLAGRWEQYF. The CDR3 nucleotides are TGTGCCAGCAGCTTTGGACTAGCGGGGAGATGGGAGCAGTACTTC.

This chain connects TRBV6-2 or TRBV6-3 to TRBJ2-3, with D perhaps matching TRBD2 (5 bases). The CDR3 runs 15 residues. Germline-derived CDR1 and CDR2 are MNHEY and SVGEGT. Trimming shortened V by 6 bases and J by 5 bases, and 18 bases separated the two germline ends. The CDR3 sequence is CASRRQEGVGDTQYF. The CDR3 nucleotides read TGTGCCAGCAGGAGGCAAGAGGGAGTGGGAGATACGCAGTATTTT.

V and J are TRBV27 and TRBJ2-7, with no clear D. V lost 5 bases and J 5 bases, leaving 16 bases between the germline ends. The CDR3 loop spans 14 amino acids. CDR1 MNHEY and CDR2 SMNVEV come from the germline V gene (reference sequence). The CDR3 here is CASSRDPSRDEQYF. Here the CDR3 DNA reads TGTGCCAGCAGTAGGGATCCCTCCAGAGACGAGCAGTACTTC.

This clonotype was counted a few times. V is TRBV4-3 and J is TRBJ2-7, with D possibly being TRBD2 (6 bases). Germline-derived CDR1 and CDR2 are LGHNA and YSLEER. The CDR3 has 17 residues. Trimming cost V 1 base and J 2 bases, with 18 bases left between them. The CDR3 DNA sequence: TGCGCCAGCAGCCAAGGCCCCACCGGGGCGGGAACCTACGAGCAGTACTTC. It is translated as CASSQGPTGAGTYEQYF.

This clonotype was recorded a few times. V usage is TRBV6-2 or TRBV6-3 and J usage is TRBJ2-3; 8 nucleotides agree with TRBD2. The CDR3 is 16 amino acids. V lost 6 bases, J lost 0 bases, and 8 bases stayed unmatched. Germline CDR1 reads MNHEY; CDR2 reads SVGEGT. The CDR3 DNA reads TGTGCCAGCAGGTATATTAGCGGGATTAGCACAGATACGCAGTATTTT. This encodes CASRYISGISTDTQYF.

This clonotype was detected only a few times. The chain carries TRBV5-1 and TRBJ2-3; D gene uncertain. V was trimmed by 8 bases and J by 3 bases, leaving 13 bases between them. CDR3 length: 13 amino acids. Looked up from germline, CDR1 is SGHRS and CDR2 is YFSETQ. In DNA, the CDR3 is TGCGCCAGTAGAGCGAGTGGAACAGATACGCAGTATTTT. Protein sequence: CASRASGTDTQYF.